The entry below gives a single T cell receptor (beta chain) sequence along with its context. What it binds is unknown. A much larger clonotype is one base distant, so this may be a read error. This specimen comes from a study of CD8+CD57+ T cells in acquired aplastic anemia. About the research overall: Mean DNA quantity obtained from sorted CD4+ and CD8+ cells was around 2.9 ug. General observations from the study: A set of approximately 29 CD8+ CDR3 sequences was shared between patients and controls, and these sequences appeared highly expressed in patients.

Profiling of TCR beta VDJ combinations and CDR3 sequences used genomic DNA as template. MiXCR, applied by TCRdb to the reads, yields one record per CDR3 protein. The profile shows about 140,000 distinct CDR3 sequences, 41% of them singletons. What was sequenced was sorted CD4+, CD8+, or CD8+CD57+ T cells (not recorded which) from PBMCs. This receptor was taken from a human donor in good health, serving as a control.

CDR3 sequence (DNA): TGTGCCTGGAGACGGACGGGAAGCTCCTACAAGCAGTACTTC. It yields the protein CAWRRTGSSYKQYF. The rearrangement joins TRBV30 to TRBJ2-7; perhaps TRBD2 as D (5 bases). CDR3 size: 14 residues. Germline V CDR1 and CDR2: GTSNPN, SVGIG (reference sequence). The full variable domain, in which reference TRBV30 and TRBJ2-7 provide the parts outside the CDR3, is SQTIHQWPATLVQPVGSPLSLECTVEGTSNPNLYWYRQAAGRGLQLLFYSVGIGQISSEVPQNLSASRPQDRQFILSSKKLLLSDSGFYLCAWRRTGSSYKQYFGPGTRLTVT.